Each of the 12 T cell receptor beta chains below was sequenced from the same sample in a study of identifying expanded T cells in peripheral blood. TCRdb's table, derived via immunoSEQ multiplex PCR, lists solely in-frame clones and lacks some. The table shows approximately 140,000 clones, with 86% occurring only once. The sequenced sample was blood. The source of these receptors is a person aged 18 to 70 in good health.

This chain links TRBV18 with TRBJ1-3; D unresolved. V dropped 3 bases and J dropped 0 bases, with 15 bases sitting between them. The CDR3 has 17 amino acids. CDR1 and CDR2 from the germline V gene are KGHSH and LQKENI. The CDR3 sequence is CASSPLFTEPSGNTIYF. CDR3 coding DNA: TGTGCCAGCTCACCCCTTTTTACTGAGCCCTCTGGAAACACCATATATTTT.

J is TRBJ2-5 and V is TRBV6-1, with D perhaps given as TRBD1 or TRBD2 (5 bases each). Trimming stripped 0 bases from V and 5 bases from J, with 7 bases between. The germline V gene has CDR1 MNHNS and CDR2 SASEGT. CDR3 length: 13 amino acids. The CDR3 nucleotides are TGTGCCAGCAGTGAAGCGGGGGTGGAGACCCAGTACTTC. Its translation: CASSEAGVETQYF.

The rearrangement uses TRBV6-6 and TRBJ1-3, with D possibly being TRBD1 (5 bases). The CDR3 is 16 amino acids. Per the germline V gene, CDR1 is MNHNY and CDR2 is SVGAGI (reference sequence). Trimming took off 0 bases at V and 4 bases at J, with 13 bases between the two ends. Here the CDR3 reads CASSYSGRDRGNTIYF. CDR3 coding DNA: TGTGCCAGCAGTTACTCGGGCAGGGATAGGGGAAACACCATATATTTT.

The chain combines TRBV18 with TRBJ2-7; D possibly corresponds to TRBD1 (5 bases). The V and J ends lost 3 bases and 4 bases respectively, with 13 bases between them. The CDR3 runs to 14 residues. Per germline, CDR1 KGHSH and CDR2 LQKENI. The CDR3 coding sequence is TGTGCCAGCTCACCCCAGGGTATTGAATACGAGCAGTACTTC. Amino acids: CASSPQGIEYEQYF.

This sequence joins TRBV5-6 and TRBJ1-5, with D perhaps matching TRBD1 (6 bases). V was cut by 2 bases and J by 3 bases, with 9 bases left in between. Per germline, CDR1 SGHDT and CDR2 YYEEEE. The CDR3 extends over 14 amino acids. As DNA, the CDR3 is TGTGCCAGCAGCTTCGGACAGCACAATCAGCCCCAGCATTTT. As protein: CASSFGQHNQPQHF.

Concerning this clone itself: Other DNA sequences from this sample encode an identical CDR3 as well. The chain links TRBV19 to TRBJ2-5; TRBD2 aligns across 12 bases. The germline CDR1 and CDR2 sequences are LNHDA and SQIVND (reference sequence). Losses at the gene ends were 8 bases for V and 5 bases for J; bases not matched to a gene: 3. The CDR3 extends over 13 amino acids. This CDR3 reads CASSSGGVETQYF. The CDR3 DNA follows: TGTGCCAGTTCTAGCGGGGGGGTTGAGACCCAGTACTTC. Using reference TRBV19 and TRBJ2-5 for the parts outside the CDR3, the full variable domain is DGGITQSPKYLFRKEGQNVTLSCEQNLNHDAMYWYRQDPGQGLRLIYYSQIVNDFQKGDIAEGYSVSREKKESFPLTVTSAQKNPTAFYLCASSSGGVETQYFGPGTRLLVL.

The CDR3 nucleotides are TGTGCCAGTAGTATTCTAGCGGGAGACCCCACCGGGGAGCTGTTTTTT. It is translated as CASSILAGDPTGELFF. The rearrangement uses TRBV19 and TRBJ2-2; 10 bases map to TRBD2. Germline CDR1 reads LNHDA; CDR2 reads SQIVND (reference sequence). Trimming cost V 3 bases and J 4 bases; bases outside gene matches: 5. This CDR3 spans 16 amino acids.

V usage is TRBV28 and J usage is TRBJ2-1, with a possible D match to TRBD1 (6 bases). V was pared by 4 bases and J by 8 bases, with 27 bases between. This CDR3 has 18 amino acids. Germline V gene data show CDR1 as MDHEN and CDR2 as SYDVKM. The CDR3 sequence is CASSSTGQGHTGGDEQFF. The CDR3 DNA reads TGTGCCAGCAGTTCTACCGGGCAGGGGCACACGGGTGGCGATGAGCAGTTCTTC.

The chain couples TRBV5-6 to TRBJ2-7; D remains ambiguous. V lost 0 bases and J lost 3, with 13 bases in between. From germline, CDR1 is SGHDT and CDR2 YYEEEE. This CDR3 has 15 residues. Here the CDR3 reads CASSLVGPRSYEQYF. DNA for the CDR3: TGTGCCAGCAGCTTGGTTGGCCCCCGGAGCTACGAGCAGTACTTC.

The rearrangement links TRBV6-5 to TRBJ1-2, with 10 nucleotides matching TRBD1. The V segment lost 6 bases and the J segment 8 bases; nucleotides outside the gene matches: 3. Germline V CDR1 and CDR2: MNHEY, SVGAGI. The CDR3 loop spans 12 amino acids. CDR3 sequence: CASRRTGGGYTF. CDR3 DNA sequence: TGTGCCAGCAGACGGACAGGGGGAGGCTACACCTTC.

CDR3 DNA sequence: TGCGCCAGCAGCACCACTAGGGGGCAAGAGACCCAGTACTTC. It codes for CASSTTRGQETQYF. The chain has TRBV5-1 and TRBJ2-5, with D possibly matching TRBD1 (6 bases). CDR1 and CDR2 (germline): SGHRS, YFSETQ. CDR3 size: 14 residues. V lost 4 bases to trimming and J lost 2 bases, with 12 bases between them.

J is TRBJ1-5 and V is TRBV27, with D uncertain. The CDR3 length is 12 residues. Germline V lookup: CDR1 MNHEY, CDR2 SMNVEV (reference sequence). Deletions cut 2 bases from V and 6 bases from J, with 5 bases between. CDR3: CASSLGPQPQHF. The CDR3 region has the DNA TGTGCCAGCAGTTTAGGTCCTCAGCCCCAGCATTTT.